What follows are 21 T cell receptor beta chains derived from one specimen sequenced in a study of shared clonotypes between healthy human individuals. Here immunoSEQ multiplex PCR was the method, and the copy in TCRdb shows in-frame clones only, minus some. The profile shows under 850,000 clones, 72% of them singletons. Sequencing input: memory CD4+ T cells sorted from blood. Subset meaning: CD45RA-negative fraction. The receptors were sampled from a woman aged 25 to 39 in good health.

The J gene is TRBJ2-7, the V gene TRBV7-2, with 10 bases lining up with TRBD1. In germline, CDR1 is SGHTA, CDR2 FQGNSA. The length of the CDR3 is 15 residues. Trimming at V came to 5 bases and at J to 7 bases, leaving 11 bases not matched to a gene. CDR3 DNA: TGTGCCAGCAGCCCCGGACAGGGGGGACCTCGGGAGCAGTACTTC. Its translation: CASSPGQGGPREQYF.

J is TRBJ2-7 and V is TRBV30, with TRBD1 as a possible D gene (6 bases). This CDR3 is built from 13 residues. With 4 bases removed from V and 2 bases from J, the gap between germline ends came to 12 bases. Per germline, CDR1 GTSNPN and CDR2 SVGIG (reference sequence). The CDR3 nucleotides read TGTGCCTGGAACTTGGGGGCCGCCTACGAGCAGTACTTC. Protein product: CAWNLGAAYEQYF.

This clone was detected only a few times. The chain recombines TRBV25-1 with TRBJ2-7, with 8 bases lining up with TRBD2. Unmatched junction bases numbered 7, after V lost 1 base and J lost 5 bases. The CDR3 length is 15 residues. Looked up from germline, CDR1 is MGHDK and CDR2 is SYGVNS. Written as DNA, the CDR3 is TGTGCCAGCAGTGAATCTGGCGGGAGGTTCGACGAGCAGTACTTC. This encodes CASSESGGRFDEQYF.

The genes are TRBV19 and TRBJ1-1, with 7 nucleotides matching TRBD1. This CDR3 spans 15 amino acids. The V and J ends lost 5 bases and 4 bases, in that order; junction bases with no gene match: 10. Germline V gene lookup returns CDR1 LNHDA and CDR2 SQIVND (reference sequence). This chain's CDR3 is CASSPRQGLSTEAFF. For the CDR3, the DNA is TGTGCCAGTAGTCCGAGACAGGGTCTATCCACTGAAGCTTTCTTT.

The CDR3 DNA is TGTGCCAGCAGCCGGACTGTCTCCTACGAGCAGTACTTC. This sequence encodes CASSRTVSYEQYF. V usage is TRBV6-5 and J usage is TRBJ2-7, with D possibly matching TRBD2 (5 bases). Trimming took 6 bases from V and 0 from J, leaving 9 bases between them. The CDR3 sequence is 13 residues long. Germline values: CDR1 MNHEY, CDR2 SVGAGI.

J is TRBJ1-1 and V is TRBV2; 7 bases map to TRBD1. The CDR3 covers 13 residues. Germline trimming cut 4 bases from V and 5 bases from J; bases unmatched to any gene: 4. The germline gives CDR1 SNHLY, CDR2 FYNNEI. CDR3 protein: CASSGQGGTEAFF. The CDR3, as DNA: TGTGCCAGCAGTGGACAGGGAGGGACTGAAGCTTTCTTT.

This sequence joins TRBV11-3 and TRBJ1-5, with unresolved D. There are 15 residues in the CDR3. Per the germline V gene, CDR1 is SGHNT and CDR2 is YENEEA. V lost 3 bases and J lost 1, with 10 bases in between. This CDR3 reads CASSLETLSNQPQHF. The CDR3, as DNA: TGTGCCAGCAGCTTGGAAACCCTCAGCAATCAGCCCCAGCATTTT.

The CDR3 DNA follows: TGCGCCAGCAGCCTGGGACTAGCGGGACTCCAAGAGACCCAGTACTTC. It is translated as CASSLGLAGLQETQYF. The chain links TRBV5-1 to TRBJ2-5, with 13 nucleotides matching TRBD2. After removal of 4 bases from V and 1 base from J, the junction contained 4 bases not matched to a gene. Germline loops: CDR1 SGHRS, CDR2 YFSETQ. The CDR3 runs 16 residues.

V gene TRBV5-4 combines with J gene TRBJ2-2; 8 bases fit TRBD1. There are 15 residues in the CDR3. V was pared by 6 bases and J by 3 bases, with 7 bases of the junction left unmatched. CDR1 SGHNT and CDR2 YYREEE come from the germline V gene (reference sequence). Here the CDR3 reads CASKPGTGDTGELFF. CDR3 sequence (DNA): TGTGCCAGCAAACCCGGGACAGGCGACACCGGGGAGCTGTTTTTT.

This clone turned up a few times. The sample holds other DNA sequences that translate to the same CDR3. CDR3 residues: CASSSGQTYEQYF. CDR3 sequence (DNA): TGTGCCAGCAGTTCCGGACAGACCTACGAGCAGTACTTC. The chain carries TRBV28 and TRBJ2-7; D is perhaps TRBD1 (6 bases). CDR3 length: 13 amino acids. Germline V gives CDR1 MDHEN, CDR2 SYDVKM. The V and J ends lost 4 bases and 2 bases respectively, with 9 bases between them.

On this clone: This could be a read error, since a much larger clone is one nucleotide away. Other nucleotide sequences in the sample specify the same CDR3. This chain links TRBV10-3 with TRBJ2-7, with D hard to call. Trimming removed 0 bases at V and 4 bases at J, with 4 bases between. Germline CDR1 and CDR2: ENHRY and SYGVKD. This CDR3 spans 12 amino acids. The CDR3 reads CAISESGYEQYF. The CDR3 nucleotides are TGTGCCATCAGTGAGTCTGGGTACGAGCAGTACTTC.

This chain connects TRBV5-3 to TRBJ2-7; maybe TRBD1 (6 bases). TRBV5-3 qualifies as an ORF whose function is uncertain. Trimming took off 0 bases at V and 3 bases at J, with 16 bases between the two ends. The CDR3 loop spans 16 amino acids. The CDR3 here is CARSLGEGENCYEQYF. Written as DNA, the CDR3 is TGTGCCAGAAGCTTGGGTGAGGGGGAAAACTGCTACGAGCAGTACTTC.

DNA for the CDR3: TGTGCCAGCAGCCAAGATCGGCAATGGCGAAACACCGGGGAGCTGTTTTTT. Protein sequence: CASSQDRQWRNTGELFF. The chain joins TRBV14 to TRBJ2-2; no definite D call. V was clipped by 0 bases and J by 2 bases, with 13 bases between them. CDR3 length: 17 amino acids. Germline CDR1 reads SGHDN; CDR2 reads FVKESK.

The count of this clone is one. CDR3 sequence: CASSVESGRALRETQYF. The CDR3, as DNA: TGTGCCAGCAGCGTAGAGAGCGGGAGGGCCCTCCGGGAGACCCAGTACTTC. V and J are TRBV9 and TRBJ2-5, with 10 nucleotides matching TRBD2. With V trimmed by 0 bases and J by 5 bases, 10 bases remained unmatched. The length of the CDR3 is 17 residues. The V gene's germline CDR1 is SGDLS and CDR2 YYNGEE.

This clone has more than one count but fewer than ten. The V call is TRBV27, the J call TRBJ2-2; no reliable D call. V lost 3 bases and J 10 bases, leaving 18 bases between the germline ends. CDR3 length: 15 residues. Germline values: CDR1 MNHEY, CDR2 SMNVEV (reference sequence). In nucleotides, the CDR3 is TGTGCCAGCAGTTTTGGGTTTGGGGTGCCGGAGGAGCTGTTTTTT. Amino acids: CASSFGFGVPEELFF.

The DNA for the CDR3 is TGTGCCAGCAGTTACAAGCCAGGTAGGGGAGGGCCCCAGCATTTT. Translation gives CASSYKPGRGGPQHF. J is TRBJ1-5 and V is TRBV6-5; perhaps TRBD1 as D (5 bases). This CDR3 region has 15 residues. V lost 2 bases to trimming and J lost 9 bases, with 17 bases between them. The germline V gene has CDR1 MNHEY and CDR2 SVGAGI.

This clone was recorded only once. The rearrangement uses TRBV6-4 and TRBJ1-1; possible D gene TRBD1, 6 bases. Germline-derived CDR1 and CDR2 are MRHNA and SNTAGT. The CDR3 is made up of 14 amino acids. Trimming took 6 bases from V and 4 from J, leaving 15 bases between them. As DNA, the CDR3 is TGTGCCAGCAGGGAGACGGCAGGGGCCACTGAAGCTTTCTTT. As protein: CASRETAGATEAFF.

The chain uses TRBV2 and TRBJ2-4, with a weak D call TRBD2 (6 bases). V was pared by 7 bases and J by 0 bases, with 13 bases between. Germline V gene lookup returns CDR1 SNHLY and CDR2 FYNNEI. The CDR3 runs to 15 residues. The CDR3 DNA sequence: TGTGCCAGCAAGAGGGAGGAGCTAGCCAAAAACATTCAGTACTTC. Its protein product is CASKREELAKNIQYF.

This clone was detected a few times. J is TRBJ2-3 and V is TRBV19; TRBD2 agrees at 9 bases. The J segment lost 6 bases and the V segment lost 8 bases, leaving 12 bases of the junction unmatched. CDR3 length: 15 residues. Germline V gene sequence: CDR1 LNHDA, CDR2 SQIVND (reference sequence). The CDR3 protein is CASRDFSGRADTQYF. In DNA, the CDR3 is TGTGCCAGTCGGGATTTTAGCGGGAGAGCTGATACGCAGTATTTT.

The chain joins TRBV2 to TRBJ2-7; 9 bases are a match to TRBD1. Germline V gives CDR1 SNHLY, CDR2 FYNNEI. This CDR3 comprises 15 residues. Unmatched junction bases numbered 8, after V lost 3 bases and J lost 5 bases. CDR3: CASSDMDRGFHEQYF. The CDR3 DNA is TGTGCCAGCAGTGATATGGACAGGGGCTTTCACGAGCAGTACTTC.

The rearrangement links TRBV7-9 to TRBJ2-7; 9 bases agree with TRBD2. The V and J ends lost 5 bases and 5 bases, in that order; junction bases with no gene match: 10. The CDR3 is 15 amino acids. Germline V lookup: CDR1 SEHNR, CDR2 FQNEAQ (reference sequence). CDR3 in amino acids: CASSPPGTSFHEQYF. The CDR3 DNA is TGTGCCAGCAGCCCTCCCGGGACTAGCTTTCACGAGCAGTACTTC.